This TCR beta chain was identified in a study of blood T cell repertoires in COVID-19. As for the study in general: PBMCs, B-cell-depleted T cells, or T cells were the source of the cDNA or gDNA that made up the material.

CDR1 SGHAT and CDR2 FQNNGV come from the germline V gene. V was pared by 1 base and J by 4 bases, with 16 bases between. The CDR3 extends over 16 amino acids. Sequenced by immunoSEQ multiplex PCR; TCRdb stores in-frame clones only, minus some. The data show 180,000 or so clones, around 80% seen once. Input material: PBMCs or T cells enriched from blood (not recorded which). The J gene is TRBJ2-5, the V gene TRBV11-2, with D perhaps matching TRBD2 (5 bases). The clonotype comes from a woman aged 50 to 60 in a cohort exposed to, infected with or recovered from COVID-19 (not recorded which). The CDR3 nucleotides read TGTGCCAGCAGCTTAGGGCCCCGGGGTGTCGGAGAGACCCAGTACTTC. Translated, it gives CASSLGPRGVGETQYF.